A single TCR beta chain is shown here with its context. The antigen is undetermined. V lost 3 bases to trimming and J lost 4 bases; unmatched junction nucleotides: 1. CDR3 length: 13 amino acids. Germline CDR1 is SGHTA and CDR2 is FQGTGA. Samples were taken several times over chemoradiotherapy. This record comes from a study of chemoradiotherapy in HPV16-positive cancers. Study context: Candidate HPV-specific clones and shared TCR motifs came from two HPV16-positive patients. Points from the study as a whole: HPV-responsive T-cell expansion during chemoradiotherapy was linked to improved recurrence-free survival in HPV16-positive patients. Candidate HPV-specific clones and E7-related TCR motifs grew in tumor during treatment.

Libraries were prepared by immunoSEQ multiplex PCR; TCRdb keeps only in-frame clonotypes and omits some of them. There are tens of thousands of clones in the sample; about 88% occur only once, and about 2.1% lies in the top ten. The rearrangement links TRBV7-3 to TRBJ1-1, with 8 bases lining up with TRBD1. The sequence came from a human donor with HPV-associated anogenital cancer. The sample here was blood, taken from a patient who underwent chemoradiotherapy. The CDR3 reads CASSLGTGTEAFF. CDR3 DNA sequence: TGTGCCAGCAGCTTGGGGACAGGCACTGAAGCTTTCTTT.